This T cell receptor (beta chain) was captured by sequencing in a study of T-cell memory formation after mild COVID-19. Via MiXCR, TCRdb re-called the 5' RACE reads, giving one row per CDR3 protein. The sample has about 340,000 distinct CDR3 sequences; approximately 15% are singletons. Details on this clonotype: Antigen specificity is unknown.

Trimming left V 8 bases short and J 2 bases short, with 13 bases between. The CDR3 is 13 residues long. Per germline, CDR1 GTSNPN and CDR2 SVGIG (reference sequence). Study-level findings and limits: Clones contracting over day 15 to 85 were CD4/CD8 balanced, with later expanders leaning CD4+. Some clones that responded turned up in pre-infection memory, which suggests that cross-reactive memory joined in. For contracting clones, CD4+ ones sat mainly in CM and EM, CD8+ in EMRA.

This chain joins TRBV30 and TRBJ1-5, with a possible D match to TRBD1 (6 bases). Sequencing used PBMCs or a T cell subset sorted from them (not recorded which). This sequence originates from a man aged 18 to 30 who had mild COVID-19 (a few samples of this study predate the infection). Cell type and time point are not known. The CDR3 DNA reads TGTGCCGGGGGCCGGACAGGCAATCAGCCCCAGCATTTT. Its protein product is CAGGRTGNQPQHF.